The rows below give T cell receptor beta chains drawn from one sample of a study of cytomegalovirus exposure and HLA in healthy donors. Here immunoSEQ multiplex PCR was the method, and the copy in TCRdb shows in-frame clones only, minus some. The sample yields 100,000 to 150,000 clones, around 68% seen once. What was sequenced was PBMCs. These receptors were taken from a man aged 35 to 55 in good health and CMV-seropositive. CDR3s include the opening cysteine and the closing phenylalanine or tryptophan. Fields, in order: D gene, J gene, V gene, clone size, CDR3 protein, CDR3 DNA. A D gene is named only where the DNA matches it firmly. The size field is filled for only some rows; it gives once, few, many or a size class.

D gene: TRBD1; J gene: TRBJ2-7; V gene: TRBV5-1; clone size: -; CDR3 protein: CASSGGTGNSYEQYF; CDR3 DNA: TGCGCCAGCAGCGGTGGGACAGGGAATTCCTACGAGCAGTACTTC
D gene: -; J gene: TRBJ2-3; V gene: TRBV7-2; clone size: -; CDR3 protein: CASSRDLSRVVDTQYF; CDR3 DNA: TGTGCCAGCAGCCGGGATCTATCGAGGGTCGTAGATACGCAGTATTTT
D gene: -; J gene: TRBJ1-5; V gene: TRBV2; clone size: -; CDR3 protein: CASSAVQGESRSNQPQHF; CDR3 DNA: TGTGCCAGCAGTGCGGTACAGGGTGAGTCGAGAAGCAATCAGCCCCAGCATTTT
D gene: TRBD1; J gene: TRBJ1-2; V gene: TRBV27; clone size: few; CDR3 protein: CASRRRQGQGDYGYTF; CDR3 DNA: TGTGCCAGCAGGCGCCGACAGGGACAGGGCGACTATGGCTACACCTTC
D gene: -; J gene: TRBJ1-2; V gene: TRBV28; clone size: -; CDR3 protein: CASTIIPGGHGYTF; CDR3 DNA: TGTGCCAGCACCATAATTCCCGGGGGGCACGGCTACACCTTC
D gene: TRBD2; J gene: TRBJ2-5; V gene: TRBV19; clone size: once; CDR3 protein: CASSTGGTIPETQYF; CDR3 DNA: TGTGCCAGTAGTACGGGGGGGACTATTCCAGAGACCCAGTACTTC
D gene: -; J gene: TRBJ2-3; V gene: TRBV21-1; clone size: -; CDR3 protein: CASSKSGTDTQYF; CDR3 DNA: TGTGCCAGCAGCAAATCAGGGACAGATACGCAGTATTTT
D gene: -; J gene: TRBJ1-4; V gene: TRBV5-6; clone size: few; CDR3 protein: CASSLLTETGGKLFF; CDR3 DNA: TGTGCCAGCAGCCTATTAACAGAAACCGGTGGAAAACTGTTTTTT
D gene: -; J gene: TRBJ2-6; V gene: TRBV5-1; clone size: once; CDR3 protein: CASSLVSGQAEANVLTF; CDR3 DNA: TGCGCCAGCAGCTTGGTGAGTGGGCAGGCTGAGGCCAACGTCCTGACTTTC
D gene: TRBD1; J gene: TRBJ2-3; V gene: TRBV7-9; clone size: -; CDR3 protein: CASSMTGTTDTQYF; CDR3 DNA: TGTGCCAGCAGCATGACAGGGACCACAGATACGCAGTATTTT
D gene: -; J gene: TRBJ2-7; V gene: TRBV10-2; clone size: -; CDR3 protein: CASSEATGNPYEQYF; CDR3 DNA: TGCGCCAGCAGTGAGGCAACAGGGAACCCCTACGAGCAGTACTTC
D gene: -; J gene: TRBJ2-1; V gene: TRBV27; clone size: few; CDR3 protein: CASSLGFKRAYNEQFF; CDR3 DNA: TGTGCCAGCAGTTTGGGATTTAAGCGGGCCTACAATGAGCAGTTCTTC
D gene: TRBD1; J gene: TRBJ2-3; V gene: TRBV4-3; clone size: -; CDR3 protein: CASSHDRGPTKDTQYF; CDR3 DNA: TGCGCCAGCAGCCATGACAGGGGGCCGACTAAGGATACGCAGTATTTT
D gene: -; J gene: TRBJ2-3; V gene: TRBV6-5; clone size: -; CDR3 protein: CASRRRALSTDTQYF; CDR3 DNA: TGTGCCAGCAGGCGTCGAGCCCTAAGCACAGATACGCAGTATTTT
D gene: -; J gene: TRBJ2-1; V gene: TRBV30; clone size: -; CDR3 protein: CAWRLGQYNEQFF; CDR3 DNA: TGTGCCTGGAGGCTGGGGCAGTACAATGAGCAGTTCTTC
D gene: TRBD1; J gene: TRBJ2-7; V gene: TRBV10-3; clone size: -; CDR3 protein: CAINSGQGTYEQYF; CDR3 DNA: TGTGCCATCAACTCGGGACAGGGTACCTACGAGCAGTACTTC
D gene: TRBD2; J gene: TRBJ2-1; V gene: TRBV5-1; clone size: -; CDR3 protein: CASSWTRDNEQFF; CDR3 DNA: TGCGCCAGCAGCTGGACTAGGGACAATGAGCAGTTCTTC
D gene: TRBD1; J gene: TRBJ2-2; V gene: TRBV27; clone size: once; CDR3 protein: CASRPRERGQDTGELFF; CDR3 DNA: TGTGCCAGCAGACCCCGAGAGAGGGGGCAGGACACCGGGGAGCTGTTTTTT
D gene: -; J gene: TRBJ2-1; V gene: TRBV6-5; clone size: -; CDR3 protein: CASSPVGGSNEQFF; CDR3 DNA: TGTGCCAGCAGTCCCGTAGGGGGAAGCAATGAGCAGTTCTTC
D gene: TRBD1; J gene: TRBJ2-3; V gene: TRBV15; clone size: -; CDR3 protein: CATRRGRTDTQYF; CDR3 DNA: TGTGCCACCAGAAGGGGGCGCACAGATACGCAGTATTTT
D gene: TRBD2; J gene: TRBJ2-1; V gene: TRBV10-3; clone size: -; CDR3 protein: CAISDPSGGAANEQFF; CDR3 DNA: TGTGCCATCAGTGACCCCTCGGGGGGAGCGGCCAATGAGCAGTTCTTC
D gene: TRBD1; J gene: TRBJ1-6; V gene: TRBV2; clone size: -; CDR3 protein: CASSEAPTGMIRPPLHF; CDR3 DNA: TGTGCCAGCAGTGAAGCACCGACAGGGATGATTCGGCCACCCCTCCACTTT